This T cell receptor beta chain was sequenced for a study of blood T cell repertoires in COVID-19. Overall study context: Sites in the United States, Italy and Spain provided acute and convalescent COVID-19 samples.

Germline lookup yields CDR1 SGHRS and CDR2 YFSETQ. V trimming: 0 bases; J trimming: 5 bases; junction bases outside the gene matches: 9. The CDR3 contains 16 residues. TCRdb's copy holds only in-frame clones and misses some; the assay was immunoSEQ multiplex PCR. The table has some 150,000 clones, approximately 80% seen once. The TCR originated in a human donor in a cohort sampled during active COVID-19. The chain employs TRBV5-1 and TRBJ2-5; 8 bases match TRBD2. Material: peripheral blood. CDR3 DNA sequence: TGCGCCAGCAGCTTGGACGGGACTAGAGCTCTTGAGACCCAGTACTTC. It codes for CASSLDGTRALETQYF.